The 2 T cell receptor beta chains below were found in one sample sequenced in a study of breast tumors, draining lymph nodes, adjacent tissues. Each CDR3 protein gets one entry after TCRdb re-called the multiplex PCR reads with MiXCR. The repertoire holds fewer than 200,000 distinct CDR3 sequences, with roughly a third as singletons. Samples came from axillary lymph nodes draining the breast cancer. Sequenced material: axillary lymph node tissue. These receptors all come from a female donor with breast cancer. Some clones in this sample may be carry-over from other donors' samples.

This chain joins TRBV18 and TRBJ2-7, with D perhaps TRBD1 (5 bases). Germline assignment: CDR1 KGHSH and CDR2 LQKENI. V lost 7 bases and J 5 bases, leaving 15 bases between the germline ends. The CDR3 loop spans 13 amino acids. CDR3 region: CASCTTGDNEQYF. CDR3 in DNA: TGTGCCAGCTGTACCACAGGTGACAACGAGCAGTACTTC.

About this clonotype itself: Since a much larger clone is just one base distant, this may be a read error. V is TRBV7-9 and J is TRBJ2-3; the match to TRBD2 covers 7 bases. The CDR3 has 17 amino acids. CDR1 and CDR2 from the germline V gene are SEHNR and FQNEAQ (reference sequence). CDR3 loop: CASSLAKGGARPDPQYF. The DNA for the CDR3 is TGTGCCAGCAGCTTAGCTAAGGGAGGGGCAAGGCCAGATCCGCAGTATTTT.